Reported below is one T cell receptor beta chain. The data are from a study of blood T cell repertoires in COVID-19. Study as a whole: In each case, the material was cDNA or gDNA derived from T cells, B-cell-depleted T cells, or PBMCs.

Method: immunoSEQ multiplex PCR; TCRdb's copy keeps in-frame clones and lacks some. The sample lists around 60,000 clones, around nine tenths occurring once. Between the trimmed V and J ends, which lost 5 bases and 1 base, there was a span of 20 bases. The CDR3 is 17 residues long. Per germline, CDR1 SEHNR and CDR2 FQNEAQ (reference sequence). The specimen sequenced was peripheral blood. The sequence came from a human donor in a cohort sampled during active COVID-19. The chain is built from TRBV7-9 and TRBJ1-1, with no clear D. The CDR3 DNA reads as TGTGCCAGCAGCCCCCGCCGGGAGCTCCGATCGAACACTGAAGCTTTCTTT. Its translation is CASSPRRELRSNTEAFF.